The 15 T cell receptor beta chains below were found in one sample sequenced in a study of blood T cell repertoires in COVID-19. Sequencing used immunoSEQ multiplex PCR; TCRdb keeps in-frame clones, though not all of them. The sample holds about 340,000 clones, under 95% seen once. The sample comprised peripheral blood. Every receptor here comes from a woman aged 18-35 years who had recovered from COVID-19.

The rearrangement links TRBV7-2 to TRBJ2-2, with TRBD1 matching 11 bases. Germline lookup yields CDR1 SGHTA and CDR2 FQGNSA. This CDR3 is 15 amino acids long. V was clipped by 5 bases and J by 5 bases; unmatched bases: 4. CDR3 sequence reads: CASSPGQGATGELFF. Here the CDR3 DNA reads TGTGCCAGCAGCCCAGGACAGGGGGCTACCGGGGAGCTGTTTTTT.

Remarks on this clone: Other nucleotide sequences in the sample specify the same CDR3. The chain carries TRBV3-1 (or the pseudogene TRBV3-2) and TRBJ2-2, with a possible D match to TRBD2 (5 bases). The germline gives CDR1 LGHDT, CDR2 YNNKEL (reference sequence). The CDR3 sequence is 16 residues long. The ends were cut back, 1 base at V and 0 bases at J, with 9 bases in the middle. This CDR3 reads CASSQVGGSNTGELFF. The CDR3, as DNA: TGTGCCAGCAGCCAAGTTGGCGGGTCGAACACCGGGGAGCTGTTTTTT.

The chain employs TRBV3-1 (or the pseudogene TRBV3-2) and TRBJ2-1; 11 nucleotides align to TRBD1. V was pared by 4 bases and J by 3 bases, with 8 bases of the junction left unmatched. The CDR3 has 17 amino acids. The V gene's germline CDR1 is LGHDT and CDR2 YNNKEL (reference sequence). For the CDR3, the DNA is TGTGCCAGCAGCCCGGGACCCGGGACAGGGGGCTACAATGAGCAGTTCTTC. Its translation: CASSPGPGTGGYNEQFF.

This CDR3 reads CASSYRGGTGELFF. The CDR3 DNA is TGTGCCAGCAGTTACAGGGGTGGAACCGGGGAGCTGTTTTTT. The chain uses TRBV6-2 or TRBV6-3 and TRBJ2-2, with D possibly being TRBD1 (5 bases). Looked up from germline, CDR1 is MNHEY and CDR2 is SVGEGT. This CDR3 is 14 amino acids long. V lost 2 bases to trimming and J lost 5 bases, with 9 bases between them.

The rearrangement links TRBV4-3 to TRBJ2-2; D not certain. Germline loops: CDR1 LGHNA, CDR2 YSLEER. The CDR3 has 16 residues. The ends were cut back, 3 bases at V and 0 bases at J, with 11 bases in the middle. DNA of the CDR3: TGCGCCAGCAGCCAGCTGACAACCGCGAACACCGGGGAGCTGTTTTTT. Residues: CASSQLTTANTGELFF.

The CDR3 bases are TGTGCCATCAGTGAGTCCGAAGACTTGAACACTGAAGCTTTCTTT. Its translation is CAISESEDLNTEAFF. The chain employs TRBV10-3 and TRBJ1-1; D call uncertain. The CDR3 totals 15 residues. Trimming stripped 0 bases from V and 0 bases from J, with 8 bases between. Per germline, CDR1 ENHRY and CDR2 SYGVKD.

This clone was picked up one time. This rearrangement joins TRBV6-6 to TRBJ2-1; D may be TRBD1 (5 bases). V lost 6 bases, J lost 9 bases, and 12 bases lay in between. CDR1 and CDR2 (germline): MNHNY, SVGAGI (reference sequence). CDR3 length equals 12 residues. Written as DNA, the CDR3 is TGTGCCAGCAGCCCCACAGGACGTGAGCAGTTCTTC. This translates into CASSPTGREQFF.

The rearrangement joins TRBV4-3 to TRBJ2-1, with 10 nucleotides matching TRBD1. There are 16 residues in the CDR3. The germline CDR1 and CDR2 sequences are LGHNA and YSLEER. After removal of 5 bases from V and 3 bases from J, the junction contained 7 bases not matched to a gene. The CDR3 DNA sequence: TGCGCCAGCAGCTTCTCCGGGACAGGGGACTACAATGAGCAGTTCTTC. Protein: CASSFSGTGDYNEQFF.

CDR3 in DNA: TGCAGTGCTAGTGGCGGGAGCTCCTACAATGAGCAGTTCTTC. Protein product: CSASGGSSYNEQFF. V is TRBV20-1 and J is TRBJ2-1; TRBD2 matches 7 bases. V dropped 3 bases and J dropped 0; count of bases not matched to a gene: 2. Looked up from germline, CDR1 is DFQATT and CDR2 is SNEGSKA (reference sequence). CDR3 length: 14 residues.

The chain joins TRBV4-1 to TRBJ2-1; tentatively, D is TRBD2 (7 bases). There are 16 residues in the CDR3. V was trimmed by 7 bases and J by 3 bases, leaving 19 bases between them. CDR1 is MGHRA, CDR2 YSYEKL, per germline. CDR3: CASTEGGAVDYNEQFF. CDR3 bases: TGCGCCAGCACAGAGGGGGGGGCGGTCGACTACAATGAGCAGTTCTTC.

This chain uses TRBV11-3 with TRBJ2-1; 11 bases are shared with TRBD2. V lost 3 bases to trimming and J lost 8 bases; unmatched junction nucleotides: 9. Germline lookup yields CDR1 SGHNT and CDR2 YENEEA. This CDR3 has 16 amino acids. Written as DNA, the CDR3 is TGTGCCAGCAGCTTTACCGGGACTAGCGGTATCGATGAGCAGTTCTTC. This encodes CASSFTGTSGIDEQFF. The entire variable domain, with the rest obtained from reference TRBV11-3 and TRBJ2-1, is as follows: EAGVVQSPRYKIIEKKQPVAFWCNPISGHNTLYWYLQNLGQGPELLIRYENEEAVDDSQLPKDRFSAERLKGVDSTLKIQPAELGDSAVYLCASSFTGTSGIDEQFFGPGTRLTVL.

The chain carries TRBV10-2 and TRBJ2-2, with a tentative D call TRBD2 (5 bases). Germline assignment: CDR1 WSHSY and CDR2 SAAADI. The ends were cut back, 11 bases at V and 2 bases at J, with 12 bases in the middle. The CDR3 loop spans 13 amino acids. The CDR3 region is CAASRGNTGELFF. The CDR3 DNA reads as TGCGCCGCTAGTCGGGGAAACACCGGGGAGCTGTTTTTT.

V usage is TRBV14 and J usage is TRBJ2-7; tentatively, D is TRBD1 (6 bases). This CDR3 comprises 15 residues. V shed 6 bases and J shed 1 base, with 16 bases lying between them. Germline V gene sequence: CDR1 SGHDN, CDR2 FVKESK. CDR3 loop: CASSAYQGSSYEQYV. DNA for the CDR3: TGTGCCAGCAGTGCCTACCAGGGGTCATCCTACGAGCAGTACGTC.

The J gene is TRBJ2-1, the V gene TRBV3-1 (or the pseudogene TRBV3-2); 7 bases are a match to TRBD2. In germline, CDR1 is LGHDT, CDR2 YNNKEL (reference sequence). The CDR3 consists of 16 residues. Trimming at V came to 4 bases and at J to 1 base, leaving 7 bases not matched to a gene. CDR3 in DNA: TGTGCCAGCAGCCTGAATAGCGGGTTATCCTACAATGAGCAGTTCTTC. Its protein product is CASSLNSGLSYNEQFF.

V and J are TRBV5-1 and TRBJ2-1; 8 bases line up with TRBD1. CDR1 and CDR2 from the germline V gene are SGHRS and YFSETQ. Trimming removed 0 bases from V and 4 bases from J; junction bases left unmatched: 9. This CDR3 has 17 amino acids. The CDR3 here is CASSLEGRNRGYNEQFF. Here the CDR3 DNA reads TGCGCCAGCAGCTTGGAGGGACGAAACAGGGGGTACAATGAGCAGTTCTTC.